The 14 T cell receptor beta chains listed next were all sequenced from one sample in a study of shared clonotypes between healthy human individuals. Here immunoSEQ multiplex PCR was the method, and the copy in TCRdb shows in-frame clones only, minus some. The table lists 1.6 million or so clones, 96% of them singletons. Sequencing was done on a sample of naive CD4+ T cells sorted from blood. Subset given: CD45RA+ positively selected. Every receptor here comes from a man aged 25 to 40 in good health.

The chain employs TRBV7-6 and TRBJ2-1, with 11 bases matching TRBD2. V shed 6 bases and J 0 bases; nucleotides not matched to a gene: 7. The germline gives CDR1 SGHVS, CDR2 FNYEAQ. This CDR3 comprises 17 residues. CDR3 in amino acids: CASRLTSGKSSYNEQFF. CDR3 DNA sequence: TGTGCCAGCAGATTGACTAGCGGGAAAAGCTCCTACAATGAGCAGTTCTTC.

The V gene is TRBV28, the J gene TRBJ2-5, with TRBD2 as a possible D gene (6 bases). The CDR3 extends over 15 amino acids. V was cut by 1 base and J by 5 bases, with 14 bases left in between. Per germline, CDR1 MDHEN and CDR2 SYDVKM. DNA for the CDR3: TGTGCCAGCAGTTTATATCACGGCCGGGGGGAGACCCAGTACTTC. Translated, it gives CASSLYHGRGETQYF.

This clone has only one observation. CDR3 in DNA: TGTGCCAGCAGCTTGGCTCTGAACACTGAAGCTTTCTTT. This codes for CASSLALNTEAFF. V is TRBV6-4 and J is TRBJ1-1; D is uncertain. Germline V CDR1 and CDR2: MRHNA, SNTAGT. This CDR3 spans 13 amino acids. Trimming left V 6 bases short and J 0 bases short, with 8 bases between.

This chain joins TRBV2 and TRBJ1-1, with 7 nucleotides matching TRBD1. With 6 bases clipped from V and 2 bases from J, the junction kept 9 bases outside the gene matches. Per germline, CDR1 SNHLY and CDR2 FYNNEI. The CDR3 length is 15 residues. The CDR3, as DNA: TGTGCCAGCAGCGTGGAGCAGGGGGGTAACACTGAAGCTTTCTTT. As protein: CASSVEQGGNTEAFF.

V usage is TRBV11-2 and J usage is TRBJ2-5; D gene ambiguous. In germline, CDR1 is SGHAT, CDR2 FQNNGV. This CDR3 has 12 residues. With 1 base removed from V and 5 bases from J, the gap between germline ends came to 5 bases. The CDR3 region is CASSLGLETQYF. The CDR3 DNA reads TGTGCCAGCAGCTTAGGGCTGGAGACCCAGTACTTC.

The count of this clone is one. The chain combines TRBV10-3 with TRBJ2-5, with a tentative D call TRBD2 (6 bases). This CDR3 is 14 amino acids long. The ends were cut back, 3 bases at V and 5 bases at J, with 13 bases in the middle. The germline CDR1 and CDR2 sequences are ENHRY and SYGVKD. The DNA of the CDR3 is TGTGCCATCAGTGAACCGGCCCGGGGGGAGACCCAGTACTTC. It is translated as CAISEPARGETQYF.

The chain joins TRBV6-1 to TRBJ1-5; D remains ambiguous. The CDR3 totals 12 residues. Germline CDR1 and CDR2: MNHNS and SASEGT. The germline V and J ends were trimmed by 8 bases and 5 bases, with 10 bases remaining between them. CDR3: CASGTVHQPQHF. The DNA for the CDR3 is TGTGCCAGCGGTACTGTCCATCAGCCCCAGCATTTT.

The genes are TRBV11-3 and TRBJ2-1; D might be TRBD1 (5 bases). This CDR3 comprises 16 residues. Per the germline V gene, CDR1 is SGHNT and CDR2 is YENEEA. The V end lost 5 bases, the J end lost 8 bases, and 22 bases lay between the germline ends. CDR3 sequence (DNA): TGTGCCAGCAGCCGGGCTGGGGCTTTTCGTTCGGATGAGCAGTTCTTC. Translated, it gives CASSRAGAFRSDEQFF.

The rearrangement links TRBV19 to TRBJ1-5; tentative D call: TRBD1 (6 bases). The CDR3 runs 16 residues. Germline assignment: CDR1 LNHDA and CDR2 SQIVND (reference sequence). The V end lost 3 bases, the J end lost 3 bases, and 15 bases lay between the germline ends. The CDR3 spells CASSMDGRGYNQPQHF. CDR3 coding DNA: TGTGCCAGTAGTATGGACGGCAGGGGCTACAATCAGCCCCAGCATTTT.

V gene TRBV12-2 combines with J gene TRBJ1-2; whether TRBD1, the table's D call, matches the DNA was not checked. TRBV12-2 is annotated as a pseudogene. This CDR3 spans 14 amino acids. In nucleotides, the CDR3 is TGTGCAAGTCGCCAAGGGGTAGGTTTCGTCGGCTACACCTTC. Protein: CASRQGVGFVGYTF.

This chain uses TRBV10-3 with TRBJ1-2, with TRBD1 as a possible D gene (6 bases). V lost 10 bases to trimming and J lost 6 bases, with 21 bases between them. CDR3 length: 14 amino acids. Germline CDR1 ENHRY, CDR2 SYGVKD. CDR3 protein: CATKRTDSPNGYTF. In DNA, the CDR3 is TGTGCCACTAAGAGGACAGATTCTCCCAATGGCTACACCTTC.

The chain uses TRBV9 and TRBJ1-2; D uncertain. Trimming shortened V by 4 bases and J by 0 bases, and 16 bases separated the two germline ends. This CDR3 region has 16 residues. Germline CDR1 SGDLS, CDR2 YYNGEE. The CDR3 reads CASSIGPRATNYGYTF. CDR3 sequence (DNA): TGTGCCAGCAGCATAGGGCCTAGGGCTACTAACTATGGCTACACCTTC. The entire variable domain, with the rest obtained from reference TRBV9 and TRBJ1-2, is as follows: DSGVTQTPKHLITATGQRVTLRCSPRSGDLSVYWYQQSLDQGLQFLIQYYNGEERAKGNILERFSAQQFPDLHSELNLSSLELGDSALYFCASSIGPRATNYGYTFGSGTRLTVV.

This chain joins TRBV14 and TRBJ2-7; D is perhaps TRBD1 or TRBD2 (5 bases each). The CDR3 covers 20 residues. The ends were cut back, 4 bases at V and 3 bases at J, with 31 bases in the middle. The V gene's germline CDR1 is SGHDN and CDR2 FVKESK. The CDR3 DNA reads TGTGCCAGCAGCCCACCCCTTCCTCCCGGCACCCGGGGCCTTCTCTACGAGCAGTACTTC. As protein: CASSPPLPPGTRGLLYEQYF.

The genes are TRBV19 and TRBJ2-2; possible D gene TRBD2, 7 bases. V lost 3 bases, J lost 3 bases, and 8 bases lay in between. CDR3 length: 14 residues. Germline V gene lookup returns CDR1 LNHDA and CDR2 SQIVND (reference sequence). CDR3 residues: CASSIGGHTGELFF. The DNA for the CDR3 is TGTGCCAGTAGTATCGGGGGGCACACCGGGGAGCTGTTTTTT.